The clone carrying this T cell receptor (beta chain) came up once. The V end was cut by 3 bases, the J end by 0 bases, with 10 bases between. This CDR3 region has 15 residues. Germline V gene lookup returns CDR1 MDHEN and CDR2 SYDVKM. TCRdb's copy holds only in-frame clones and misses some; the assay was immunoSEQ multiplex PCR. The sample includes about 66,000 clones, roughly 90% of them seen just once. This sample was included in a study of blood T cell repertoires in COVID-19. For the study at large: Sources were T cells, B-cell-depleted T cells, or PBMCs; the material itself was cDNA or gDNA.

The TCR originated in a man aged 65 to 85 with acute or convalescent COVID-19. V usage is TRBV28 and J usage is TRBJ2-3; TRBD2 might be the D (7 bases). The sequencing input was peripheral blood. The CDR3 reads CASSLAGASTDTQYF. The CDR3 DNA reads TGTGCCAGCAGTTTGGCGGGGGCTAGCACAGATACGCAGTATTTT.